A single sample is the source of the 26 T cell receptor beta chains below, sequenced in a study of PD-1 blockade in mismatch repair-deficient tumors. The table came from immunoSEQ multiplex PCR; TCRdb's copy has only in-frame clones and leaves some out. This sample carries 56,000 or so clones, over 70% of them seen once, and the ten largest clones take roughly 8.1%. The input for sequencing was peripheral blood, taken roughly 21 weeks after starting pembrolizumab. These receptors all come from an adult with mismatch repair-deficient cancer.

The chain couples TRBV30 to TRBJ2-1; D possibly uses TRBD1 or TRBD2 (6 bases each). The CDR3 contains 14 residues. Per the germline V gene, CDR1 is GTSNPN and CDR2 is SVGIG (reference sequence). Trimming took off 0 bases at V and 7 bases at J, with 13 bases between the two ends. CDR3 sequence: CAWSVGGNGNEQFF. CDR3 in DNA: TGTGCCTGGAGTGTAGGGGGGAACGGGAATGAGCAGTTCTTC.

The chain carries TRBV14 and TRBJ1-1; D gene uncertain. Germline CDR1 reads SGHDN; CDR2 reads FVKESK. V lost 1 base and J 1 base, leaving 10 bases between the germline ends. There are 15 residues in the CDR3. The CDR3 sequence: CASSQVVRGNTEAFF. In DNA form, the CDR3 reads TGTGCCAGCAGCCAAGTTGTCAGAGGGAACACTGAAGCTTTCTTT.

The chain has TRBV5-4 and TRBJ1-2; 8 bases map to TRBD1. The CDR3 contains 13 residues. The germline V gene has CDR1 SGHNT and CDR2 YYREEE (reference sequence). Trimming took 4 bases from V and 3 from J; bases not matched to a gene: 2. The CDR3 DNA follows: TGTGCCAGCAGCAAGACAGGGGACTATGGCTACACCTTC. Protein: CASSKTGDYGYTF.

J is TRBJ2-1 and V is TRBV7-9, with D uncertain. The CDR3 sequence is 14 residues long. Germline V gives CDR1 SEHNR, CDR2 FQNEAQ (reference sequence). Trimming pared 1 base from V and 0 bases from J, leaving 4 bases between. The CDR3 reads CASSLGSSYNEQFF. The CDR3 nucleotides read TGTGCCAGCAGCTTAGGGAGCTCCTACAATGAGCAGTTCTTC.

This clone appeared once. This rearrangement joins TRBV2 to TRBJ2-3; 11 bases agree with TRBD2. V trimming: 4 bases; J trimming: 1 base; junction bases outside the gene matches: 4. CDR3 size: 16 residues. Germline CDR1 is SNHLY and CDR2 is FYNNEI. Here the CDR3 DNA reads TGTGCCAGCAGTGCGGGACTAGCGGTACGCACAGATACGCAGTATTTT. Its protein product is CASSAGLAVRTDTQYF.

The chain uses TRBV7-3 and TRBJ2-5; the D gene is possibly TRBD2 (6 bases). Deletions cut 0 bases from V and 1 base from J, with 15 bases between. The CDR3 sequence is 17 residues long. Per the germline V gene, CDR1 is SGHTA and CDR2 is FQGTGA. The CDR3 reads CASSLTSSSASQETQYF. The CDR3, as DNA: TGTGCCAGCAGCTTAACGTCGTCTAGCGCAAGCCAAGAGACCCAGTACTTC.

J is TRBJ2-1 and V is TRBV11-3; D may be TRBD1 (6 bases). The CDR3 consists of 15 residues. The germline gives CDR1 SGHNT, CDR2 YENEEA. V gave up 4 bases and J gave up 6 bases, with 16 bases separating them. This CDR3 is CASSSRDNLGNEQFF. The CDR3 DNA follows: TGTGCCAGCAGCTCGAGGGACAATCTGGGCAATGAGCAGTTCTTC.

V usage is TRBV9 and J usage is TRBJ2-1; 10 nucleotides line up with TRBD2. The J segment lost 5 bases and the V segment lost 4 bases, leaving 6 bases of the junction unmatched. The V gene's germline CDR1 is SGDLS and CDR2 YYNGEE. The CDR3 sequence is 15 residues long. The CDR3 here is CASSYGLAANNEQFF. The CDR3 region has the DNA TGTGCCAGCAGCTATGGACTAGCGGCCAACAATGAGCAGTTCTTC.

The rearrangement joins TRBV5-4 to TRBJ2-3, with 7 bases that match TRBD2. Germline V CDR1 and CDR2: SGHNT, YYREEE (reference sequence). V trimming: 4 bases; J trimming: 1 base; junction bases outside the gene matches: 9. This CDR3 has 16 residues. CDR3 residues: CASSPFGLAGTDTQYF. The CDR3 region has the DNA TGTGCCAGCAGCCCATTCGGGCTAGCGGGCACAGATACGCAGTATTTT.

The CDR3 region is CASSQVRGGELFF. The DNA for the CDR3 is TGTGCCAGCAGCCAGGTCAGAGGCGGGGAGCTGTTTTTT. The chain combines TRBV4-2 with TRBJ2-2; D is unresolved. The germline CDR1 and CDR2 sequences are LGHNA and YNFKEQ. The V and J ends lost 3 bases and 7 bases respectively, with 9 bases between them. The CDR3 length is 13 residues.

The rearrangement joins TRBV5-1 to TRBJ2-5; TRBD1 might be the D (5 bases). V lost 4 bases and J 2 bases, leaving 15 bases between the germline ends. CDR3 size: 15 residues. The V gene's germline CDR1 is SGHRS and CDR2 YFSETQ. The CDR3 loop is CASSPSQAQQETQYF. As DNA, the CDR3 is TGCGCCAGCAGCCCATCACAGGCCCAGCAAGAGACCCAGTACTTC.

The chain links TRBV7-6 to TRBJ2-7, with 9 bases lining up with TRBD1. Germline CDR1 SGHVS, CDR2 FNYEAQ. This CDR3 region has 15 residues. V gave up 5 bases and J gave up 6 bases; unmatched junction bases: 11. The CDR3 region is CASSPSRTGAVEQYF. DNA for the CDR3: TGTGCCAGCAGCCCATCCAGGACAGGGGCCGTCGAGCAGTACTTC.

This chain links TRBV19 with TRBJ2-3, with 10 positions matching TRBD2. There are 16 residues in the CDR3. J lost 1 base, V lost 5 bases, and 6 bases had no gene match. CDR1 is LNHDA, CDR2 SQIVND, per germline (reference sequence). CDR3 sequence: CASSPRTSGRTDTQYF. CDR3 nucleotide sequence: TGTGCCAGTAGTCCTCGGACTAGCGGACGCACAGATACGCAGTATTTT.

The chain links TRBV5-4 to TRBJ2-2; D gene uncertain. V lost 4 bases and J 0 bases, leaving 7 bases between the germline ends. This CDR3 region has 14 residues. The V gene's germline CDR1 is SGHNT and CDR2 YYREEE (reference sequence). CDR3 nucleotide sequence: TGTGCCAGCAGCCCCTCGGCGAACACCGGGGAGCTGTTTTTT. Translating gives CASSPSANTGELFF.

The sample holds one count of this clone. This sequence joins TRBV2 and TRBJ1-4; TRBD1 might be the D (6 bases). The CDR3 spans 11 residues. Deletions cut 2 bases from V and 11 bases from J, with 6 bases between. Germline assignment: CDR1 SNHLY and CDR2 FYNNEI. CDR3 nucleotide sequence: TGTGCCAGCAGTGAAAGGGGGAAACTGTTTTTT. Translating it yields CASSERGKLFF.

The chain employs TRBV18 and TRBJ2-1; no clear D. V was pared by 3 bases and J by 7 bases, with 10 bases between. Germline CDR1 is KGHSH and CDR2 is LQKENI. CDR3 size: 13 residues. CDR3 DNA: TGTGCCAGCTCACCCCAGCCGATGAATGAGCAGTTCTTC. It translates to CASSPQPMNEQFF.

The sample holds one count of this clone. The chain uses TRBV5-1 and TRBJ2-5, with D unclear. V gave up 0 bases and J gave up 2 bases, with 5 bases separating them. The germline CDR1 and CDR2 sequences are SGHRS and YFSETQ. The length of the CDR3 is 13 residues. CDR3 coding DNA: TGCGCCAGCAGCTTGGCTCTGCAAGAGACCCAGTACTTC. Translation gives CASSLALQETQYF.

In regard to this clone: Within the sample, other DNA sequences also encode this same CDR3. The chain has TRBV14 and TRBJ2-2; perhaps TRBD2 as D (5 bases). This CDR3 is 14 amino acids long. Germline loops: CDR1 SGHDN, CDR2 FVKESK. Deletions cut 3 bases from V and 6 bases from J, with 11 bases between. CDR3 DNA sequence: TGTGCCAGCAGCCAGCTAGCCGGGGCCGGGGAGCTGTTTTTT. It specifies CASSQLAGAGELFF.

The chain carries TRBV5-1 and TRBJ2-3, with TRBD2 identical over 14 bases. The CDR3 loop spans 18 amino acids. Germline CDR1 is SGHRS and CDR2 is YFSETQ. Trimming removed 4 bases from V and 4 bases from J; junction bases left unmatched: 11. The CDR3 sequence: CASSNPGLAGASSDTQYF. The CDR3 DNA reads TGCGCCAGCAGCAACCCGGGACTAGCGGGAGCTTCCTCAGATACGCAGTATTTT. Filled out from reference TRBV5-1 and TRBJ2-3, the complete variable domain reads KAGVTQTPRYLIKTRGQQVTLSCSPISGHRSVSWYQQTPGQGLQFLFEYFSETQRNKGNFPGRFSGRQFSNSRSEMNVSTLELGDSALYLCASSNPGLAGASSDTQYFGPGTRLTVL.

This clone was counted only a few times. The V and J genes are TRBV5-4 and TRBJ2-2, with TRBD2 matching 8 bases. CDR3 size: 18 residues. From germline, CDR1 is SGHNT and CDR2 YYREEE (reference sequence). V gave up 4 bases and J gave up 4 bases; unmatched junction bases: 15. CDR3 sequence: CASSAGGGSGSSTGELFF. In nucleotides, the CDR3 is TGTGCCAGCAGCGCGGGGGGCGGGTCCGGCAGTTCCACCGGGGAGCTGTTTTTT.

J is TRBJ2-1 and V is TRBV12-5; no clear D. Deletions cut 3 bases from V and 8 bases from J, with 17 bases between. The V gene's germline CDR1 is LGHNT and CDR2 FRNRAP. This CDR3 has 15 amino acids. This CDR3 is CASGFRQKFFDEQFF. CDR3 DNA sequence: TGTGCTAGTGGTTTTCGGCAAAAATTTTTCGATGAGCAGTTCTTC. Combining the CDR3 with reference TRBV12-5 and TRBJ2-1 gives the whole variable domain DARVTQTPRHKVTEMGQEVTMRCQPILGHNTVFWYRQTMMQGLELLAYFRNRAPLDDSGMPKDRFSAEMPDATLATLKIQPSEPRDSAVYFCASGFRQKFFDEQFFGPGTRLTVL.

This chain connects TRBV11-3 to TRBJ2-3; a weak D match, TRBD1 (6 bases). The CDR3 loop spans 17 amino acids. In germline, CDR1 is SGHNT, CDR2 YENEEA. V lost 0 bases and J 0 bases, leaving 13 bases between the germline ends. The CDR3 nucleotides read TGTGCCAGCAGCTTAGACCTAGGGACAAAAAGCACAGATACGCAGTATTTT. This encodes CASSLDLGTKSTDTQYF.

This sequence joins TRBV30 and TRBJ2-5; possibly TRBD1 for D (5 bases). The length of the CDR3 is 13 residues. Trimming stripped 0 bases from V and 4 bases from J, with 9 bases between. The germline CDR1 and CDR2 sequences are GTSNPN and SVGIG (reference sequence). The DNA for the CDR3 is TGTGCCTGGAGTGTAGGGGTCGGAGAGACCCAGTACTTC. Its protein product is CAWSVGVGETQYF.

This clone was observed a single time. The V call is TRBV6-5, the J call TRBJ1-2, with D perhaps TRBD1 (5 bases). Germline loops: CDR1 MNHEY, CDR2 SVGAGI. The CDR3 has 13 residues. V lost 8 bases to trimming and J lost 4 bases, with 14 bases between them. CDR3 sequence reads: CASARDSSYGYTF. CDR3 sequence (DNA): TGTGCCAGCGCACGGGACTCCTCCTATGGCTACACCTTC.

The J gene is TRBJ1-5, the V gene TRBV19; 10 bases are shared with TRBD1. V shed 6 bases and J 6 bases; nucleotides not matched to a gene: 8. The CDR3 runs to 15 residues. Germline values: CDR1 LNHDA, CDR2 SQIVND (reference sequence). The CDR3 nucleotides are TGTGCCAGTAGGACCGGGGACAGGGGCTTTCAGCCCCAGCATTTT. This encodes CASRTGDRGFQPQHF.

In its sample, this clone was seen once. The DNA for the CDR3 is TGTGCCAGCAGCTTAAGGGCGGCCAGCGACTATGGCTACACCTTC. This sequence encodes CASSLRAASDYGYTF. The chain couples TRBV7-3 to TRBJ1-2; D not resolved. Germline-derived CDR1 and CDR2 are SGHTA and FQGTGA. This CDR3 has 15 residues. The V end lost 1 base, the J end lost 3 bases, and 12 bases lay between the germline ends.